This TCR beta chain appears in the sequencing data of a study of CD8 T cells in ankylosing spondylitis. CDR3 length: 11 residues. Germline-derived CDR1 and CDR2 are MNHEY and SVGAGI. General study points: Made up of fewer than 10 highly homologous variants, a TCR beta motif appeared characteristic of ankylosing spondylitis blood. Relatively rare in peripheral blood, disease-linked clones were also CD8+. Before this, some motif variants had been reported in reactive arthritis synovial fluid and blood. From matched ankylosing spondylitis synovial fluid, disease-linked clones were reportedly recovered at significantly enriched levels.

About this clonotype: The antigen remains unidentified. Germline is not matched at one junction end, which may reflect a read error.

Quantitative 5'-RACE with molecular barcodes generated TCR beta libraries. Via MiXCR, TCRdb re-called the 5' RACE reads, giving one row per CDR3 protein. The table shows fewer than 450,000 distinct CDR3 sequences, with roughly 18% occurring only once. Sequencing was carried out using blood, either unsorted or a sorted T cell fraction (not recorded which). The chain combines TRBV6-5 with TRBJ1-2, with D perhaps TRBD1 (6 bases). This receptor was taken from a male donor with ankylosing spondylitis. CDR3 sequence reads: CASRGDMEYVF. CDR3 sequence (DNA): TGTGCCAGCAGGGGGGACATGGAATATGTTTTC.